The clone carrying this T cell receptor (beta chain) was counted only a few times. These data belong to a study of identical twins. TCRdb itself ran the 5' RACE reads through MiXCR, one entry per CDR3 protein. Of some 900,000 distinct CDR3 sequences listed, more than 9% are singletons. This sample was also put to use in a study of yellow fever vaccine responses in identical twins.

Sequences were obtained from PBMCs. The receptor was derived from a young woman in good health.

The CDR3 nucleotides are TGTGCCAGCACCCGAGGGAGCCAAGAGACCCAGTACTTC. This codes for CASTRGSQETQYF. The chain couples TRBV6-6 to TRBJ2-5, with D possibly being TRBD2 (5 bases). Trimming shortened V by 7 bases and J by 1 base, and 10 bases separated the two germline ends. Germline loops: CDR1 MNHNY, CDR2 SVGAGI (reference sequence). This CDR3 region has 13 residues.